This entry is about one TCR beta chain. TCRdb's table, derived via immunoSEQ multiplex PCR, lists solely in-frame clones and lacks some. The data show just over 150,000 clones, around 89% seen once. This sample stems from a study of blood T cell repertoires in COVID-19. Recovered status applied to Cohort 3 donors who had two consecutive negative PCRs. It also applied to those with clearance or with symptom resolution. The length of the CDR3 is 13 residues. CDR1 and CDR2 (germline): SGHVS, FQNEAQ. The V end lost 3 bases, the J end lost 6 bases, and 11 bases lay between the germline ends. V usage is TRBV7-8 and J usage is TRBJ1-1; the D is unclear. This TCR was sampled from a woman aged 50 to 60 who had recovered from COVID-19. Sequenced sample: PBMCs or T cells enriched from blood (not recorded which). Here the CDR3 DNA reads TGTGCCAGCAGCTTTAATTATGTGTCTGAAGCTTTCTTT. Translation gives CASSFNYVSEAFF.